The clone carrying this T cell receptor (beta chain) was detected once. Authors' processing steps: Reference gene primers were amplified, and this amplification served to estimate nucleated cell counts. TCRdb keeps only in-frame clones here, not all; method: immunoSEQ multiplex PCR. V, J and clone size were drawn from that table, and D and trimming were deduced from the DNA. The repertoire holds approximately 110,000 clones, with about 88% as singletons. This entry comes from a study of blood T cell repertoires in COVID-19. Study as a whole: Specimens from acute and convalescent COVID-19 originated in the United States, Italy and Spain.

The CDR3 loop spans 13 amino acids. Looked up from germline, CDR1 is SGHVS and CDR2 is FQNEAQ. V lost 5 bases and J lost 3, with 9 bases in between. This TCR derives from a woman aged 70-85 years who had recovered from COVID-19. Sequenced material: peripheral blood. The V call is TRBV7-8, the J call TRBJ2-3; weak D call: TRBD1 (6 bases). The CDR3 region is CASSPTGTDTQYF. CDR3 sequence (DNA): TGTGCCAGCAGCCCCACAGGGACAGATACGCAGTATTTT.